The source of this T cell receptor (beta chain) is a study of blood T cell repertoires in COVID-19. Losses at the gene ends were 0 bases for V and 1 base for J; bases not matched to a gene: 2. Germline CDR1 reads SGHRS; CDR2 reads YFSETQ. The CDR3 sequence is 15 residues long. As processed by the authors: Estimation of nucleated cell counts was performed using reference gene primer amplification. Assay used: immunoSEQ multiplex PCR; TCRdb lists only in-frame clones, some missing. The V and J calls and clone size are taken from that table; D and trimming were inferred from the DNA. The table records fewer than 400,000 clones, roughly 90% of them present only once.

Sequenced sample: PBMCs or T cells enriched from blood (not recorded which). The V and J genes are TRBV5-1 and TRBJ1-2, with TRBD1 matching 8 bases. The receptor was derived from a woman in her 30s who had recovered from COVID-19. CDR3 sequence: CASSLGTGFNYGYTF. The CDR3 coding sequence is TGCGCCAGCAGCTTGGGGACAGGGTTTAACTATGGCTACACCTTC.